Below are 30 T cell receptor beta chains sequenced from a single sample in a study of shared clonotypes between healthy human individuals. Measured with immunoSEQ multiplex PCR; TCRdb has only the in-frame clones, and not every one. The sample holds a few million clones, just over 90% seen once. What was sequenced was naive CD4+ T cells from PBMCs. Subset defined: CD45RA+ positively selected. The source of these receptors is a man younger than 35 in good health. Some clones in this sample may be carry-over from other donors' samples.

The CDR3 region is CATSRGDEGTAFREQFF. CDR3 nucleotides: TGTGCCACCAGCAGAGGTGATGAGGGGACAGCCTTTAGGGAGCAGTTCTTC. V gene TRBV15 combines with J gene TRBJ2-1, with 7 bases that match TRBD1. V shed 1 base and J 10 bases; nucleotides not matched to a gene: 16. The germline gives CDR1 LNHNV, CDR2 YYDKDF (reference sequence). The CDR3 runs to 17 residues.

The chain carries TRBV6-5 and TRBJ2-2, with a weak D call TRBD2 (6 bases). The ends were cut back, 9 bases at V and 4 bases at J, with 18 bases in the middle. CDR1 MNHEY and CDR2 SVGAGI come from the germline V gene. The CDR3 consists of 15 residues. CDR3 nucleotides: TGTGCCAGTTCCCAAGCGGGCGGGCCCACCGGGGAGCTGTTTTTT. Translated: CASSQAGGPTGELFF.

The J gene is TRBJ2-1, the V gene TRBV25-1, with TRBD2 identical over 9 bases. CDR3 length: 15 residues. Per germline, CDR1 MGHDK and CDR2 SYGVNS. V was clipped by 3 bases and J by 4 bases; unmatched bases: 4. CDR3 sequence: CASSEPGLAYNEQFF. In DNA, the CDR3 is TGTGCCAGCAGTGAGCCGGGACTAGCTTACAATGAGCAGTTCTTC.

This chain joins TRBV10-3 and TRBJ2-1, with TRBD2 matching over 8 bases. This CDR3 is 14 amino acids long. J gave up 2 bases and V 6 bases, and 3 bases lay outside the gene matches. Germline assignment: CDR1 ENHRY and CDR2 SYGVKD. CDR3 DNA: TGTGCCATCAGCGAGCGGGAGCCCTACAATGAGCAGTTCTTC. Translation: CAISEREPYNEQFF.

Here the CDR3 reads CASSKGTGGLWETQYF. The CDR3 region has the DNA TGTGCCAGCAGCAAGGGGACAGGGGGTTTATGGGAGACCCAGTACTTC. The chain has TRBV9 and TRBJ2-5, with TRBD1 matching 11 bases. Losses at the gene ends were 4 bases for V and 5 bases for J; bases not matched to a gene: 10. This CDR3 comprises 16 residues. CDR1 and CDR2 from the germline V gene are SGDLS and YYNGEE.

The CDR3 nucleotides read TGTGCCAGCAGTCTTGGGTATGGCGGGAGGACAGATACGCAGTATTTT. Protein sequence: CASSLGYGGRTDTQYF. This chain uses TRBV7-3 with TRBJ2-3; 8 nucleotides line up with TRBD2. The V gene end was trimmed by 6 bases and the J gene end by 3 bases; junction bases not matched to a gene: 11. CDR1 is SGHTA and CDR2 is FQGTGA in the germline V gene. This CDR3 contains 16 residues.

The genes are TRBV5-1 and TRBJ1-1; D might be TRBD1 (5 bases). The CDR3 loop spans 14 amino acids. Germline values: CDR1 SGHRS, CDR2 YFSETQ. V lost 2 bases to trimming and J lost 7 bases, with 15 bases between them. The CDR3, as DNA: TGCGCCAGCAGCTTTACAGAGATGAGGGGTGAAGCTTTCTTT. This sequence encodes CASSFTEMRGEAFF.

The chain has TRBV7-9 and TRBJ1-4; D is unresolved. Germline-derived CDR1 and CDR2 are SEHNR and FQNEAQ (reference sequence). V lost 5 bases to trimming and J lost 7 bases, with 17 bases between them. CDR3 length equals 15 residues. For the CDR3, the DNA is TGTGCCAGCAGCCTAGGCCTGGGAACCATTGAAAAACTGTTTTTT. Its translation is CASSLGLGTIEKLFF.

This clone occurred once. The chain couples TRBV2 to TRBJ2-5; D is unresolved. Germline lookup yields CDR1 SNHLY and CDR2 FYNNEI. The ends were cut back, 5 bases at V and 5 bases at J, with 9 bases in the middle. This CDR3 comprises 12 residues. CDR3 nucleotides: TGTGCCAGCAGTTACATGGGGGAGACCCAGTACTTC. Translation gives CASSYMGETQYF.

The rearrangement links TRBV28 to TRBJ2-3; D tentatively fits TRBD1 or TRBD2 (5 bases each). This CDR3 is built from 15 residues. Trimming removed 6 bases from V and 0 bases from J, with 13 bases in between. Germline V gives CDR1 MDHEN, CDR2 SYDVKM. CDR3 DNA: TGTGCCAGCAGCTCCGGGACCCCTAGCACAGATACGCAGTATTTT. It translates to CASSSGTPSTDTQYF.

V usage is TRBV28 and J usage is TRBJ1-3; 8 positions match TRBD1. The length of the CDR3 is 15 residues. The V gene end was trimmed by 4 bases and the J gene end by 6 bases; junction bases not matched to a gene: 8. The V gene's germline CDR1 is MDHEN and CDR2 SYDVKM. The CDR3 DNA reads TGTGCCAGCAGTTCAGGACAGGGTGGAATAAACACCATATATTTT. As protein: CASSSGQGGINTIYF. Full variable domain (rest looked up from reference TRBV28 and TRBJ1-3): DVKVTQSSRYLVKRTGEKVFLECVQDMDHENMFWYRQDPGLGLRLIYFSYDVKMKEKGDIPEGYSVSREKKERFSLILESASTNQTSMYLCASSSGQGGINTIYFGEGSWLTVV.

The chain uses TRBV18 and TRBJ1-1; no clear D gene. V shed 1 base and J shed 3 bases, with 9 bases lying between them. The CDR3 runs to 14 residues. Germline-derived CDR1 and CDR2 are KGHSH and LQKENI. The CDR3: CASSPLDTYTEAFF. In DNA form, the CDR3 reads TGTGCCAGCTCACCACTCGACACTTACACTGAAGCTTTCTTT.

The CDR3 coding sequence is TGTGCCAGCAGCCAACCCGGTAGTTGGGATGAGCAGTTCTTC. This encodes CASSQPGSWDEQFF. The chain carries TRBV4-2 and TRBJ2-1; D unresolved. The germline CDR1 and CDR2 sequences are LGHNA and YNFKEQ. V lost 2 bases and J 8 bases, leaving 13 bases between the germline ends. This CDR3 comprises 14 residues.

The chain employs TRBV7-6 and TRBJ1-1; D gene unclear. The CDR3 runs to 15 residues. Germline assignment: CDR1 SGHVS and CDR2 FNYEAQ. V was shortened by 1 base and J by 1 base, with 10 bases between the two germline ends. The CDR3 here is CASSLVAEKNTEAFF. The CDR3 DNA sequence: TGTGCCAGCAGCTTAGTGGCCGAGAAGAACACTGAAGCTTTCTTT.

The chain joins TRBV5-1 to TRBJ2-2; the match to TRBD2 covers 9 bases. The CDR3 totals 18 residues. Germline CDR1 is SGHRS and CDR2 is YFSETQ. V was clipped by 0 bases and J by 5 bases; unmatched bases: 11. The DNA for the CDR3 is TGCGCCAGCAGCTTGGGTGCCCTAGCGGGGATGGTGACCGGGGAGCTGTTTTTT. This translates into CASSLGALAGMVTGELFF.

The V gene is TRBV4-1, the J gene TRBJ2-5, with D maybe TRBD2 (6 bases). V lost 0 bases and J 2 bases, leaving 13 bases between the germline ends. CDR3 length equals 16 residues. In germline, CDR1 is MGHRA, CDR2 YSYEKL. The CDR3 here is CASSQDRVGGQETQYF. Written as DNA, the CDR3 is TGCGCCAGCAGCCAAGATCGGGTCGGGGGACAAGAGACCCAGTACTTC.

CDR3 DNA: TGTGCCAGCAGCGTAGGGACTAGCGGGCTACTGACCCAAGAGACCCAGTACTTC. As protein: CASSVGTSGLLTQETQYF. The chain combines TRBV9 with TRBJ2-5; 11 nucleotides line up with TRBD2. The CDR3 has 18 residues. V lost 0 bases, J lost 1 base, and 8 bases stayed unmatched. Germline-derived CDR1 and CDR2 are SGDLS and YYNGEE.

This clone was seen more than once but under ten times. Other nucleotide sequences from this sample produce the same CDR3. The V call is TRBV5-1, the J call TRBJ1-1, with TRBD1 as a possible D gene (6 bases). In germline, CDR1 is SGHRS, CDR2 YFSETQ. Trimming shortened V by 3 bases and J by 3 bases, and 12 bases separated the two germline ends. The CDR3 extends over 14 amino acids. The CDR3 DNA reads as TGCGCCAGCAGCTCACAGGGTGCGGACACTGAAGCTTTCTTT. Residues: CASSSQGADTEAFF.

The CDR3 bases are TGTGCCAGCAGTTCGCCCCCCGGGACAGGCGGCCCCGAGCAGTACTTC. Protein: CASSSPPGTGGPEQYF. This sequence joins TRBV28 and TRBJ2-7; 8 bases align to TRBD1. V dropped 4 bases and J dropped 6; count of bases not matched to a gene: 14. The CDR3 is 16 residues long. CDR1 is MDHEN, CDR2 SYDVKM, per germline. The whole variable domain, remainder taken from reference TRBV28 and TRBJ2-7, is DVKVTQSSRYLVKRTGEKVFLECVQDMDHENMFWYRQDPGLGLRLIYFSYDVKMKEKGDIPEGYSVSREKKERFSLILESASTNQTSMYLCASSSPPGTGGPEQYFGPGTRLTVT.

This chain links TRBV6-1 with TRBJ2-1; 14 bases align to TRBD2. Trimming at V came to 6 bases and at J to 6 bases, leaving 4 bases not matched to a gene. In germline, CDR1 is MNHNS, CDR2 SASEGT. The CDR3 is 15 residues long. CDR3 protein: CASSDGLAGGNEQFF. In DNA form, the CDR3 reads TGTGCCAGCAGCGATGGACTAGCGGGAGGCAATGAGCAGTTCTTC.

The chain couples TRBV10-3 to TRBJ2-7, with 8 bases fitting TRBD1. The CDR3 length is 14 residues. V gave up 0 bases and J gave up 3 bases; unmatched junction bases: 1. Germline CDR1 and CDR2: ENHRY and SYGVKD. The CDR3 region has the DNA TGTGCCATCAGTGAGTCGGGACAGGACTACGAGCAGTACTTC. This gives the protein CAISESGQDYEQYF.

This chain joins TRBV19 and TRBJ2-3; TRBD2 matches 10 bases. J lost 2 bases, V lost 6 bases, and 2 bases had no gene match. CDR1 is LNHDA and CDR2 is SQIVND in the germline V gene (reference sequence). The CDR3 runs 14 residues. CDR3 protein: CASRGLASTDTQYF. The DNA of the CDR3 is TGTGCCAGTAGGGGACTAGCGTCCACAGATACGCAGTATTTT. The whole variable domain, filled in from reference TRBV19 and TRBJ2-3, reads DGGITQSPKYLFRKEGQNVTLSCEQNLNHDAMYWYRQDPGQGLRLIYYSQIVNDFQKGDIAEGYSVSREKKESFPLTVTSAQKNPTAFYLCASRGLASTDTQYFGPGTRLTVL.

The chain recombines TRBV2 with TRBJ2-1, with a tentative D call TRBD2 (5 bases). Looked up from germline, CDR1 is SNHLY and CDR2 is FYNNEI. The CDR3 has 15 amino acids. Deletions cut 4 bases from V and 0 bases from J, with 10 bases between. In nucleotides, the CDR3 is TGTGCCAGCAGTGGGGCGGGTTACTCCTACAATGAGCAGTTCTTC. Its protein is CASSGAGYSYNEQFF.

This chain uses TRBV29-1 with TRBJ1-1, with D tentatively TRBD1 (6 bases). The CDR3 sequence is 12 residues long. The V end was cut by 6 bases, the J end by 5 bases, with 13 bases between. CDR1 and CDR2 (germline): SQVTM, ANQGSEA. The CDR3 nucleotides read TGCAGCGTGACAGGTTGGAGGACTGAAGCTTTCTTT. Translating it yields CSVTGWRTEAFF.

This rearrangement joins TRBV9 to TRBJ2-2; 10 bases are a match to TRBD2. The V gene's germline CDR1 is SGDLS and CDR2 YYNGEE. The CDR3 runs 18 residues. The J segment lost 3 bases and the V segment lost 3 bases, leaving 11 bases of the junction unmatched. CDR3 sequence reads: CASSGQSGGAPHTGELFF. The CDR3 DNA reads TGTGCCAGCAGCGGACAGAGCGGGGGGGCCCCCCACACCGGGGAGCTGTTTTTT.

The CDR3: CASGSVVEEQYF. CDR3 DNA sequence: TGTGCCAGCGGGTCCGTGGTAGAAGAGCAGTACTTC. J is TRBJ2-7 and V is TRBV28; D not certain. The CDR3 is 12 residues long. The germline gives CDR1 MDHEN, CDR2 SYDVKM. Trimming took 8 bases from V and 7 from J, leaving 15 bases between them.

This clone was seen more than once but under ten times. DNA for the CDR3: TGTGCCAGCAAGCCGAACCGGGACAGGGCAGCCTACGAGCAGTACTTC. Translation: CASKPNRDRAAYEQYF. The chain carries TRBV2 and TRBJ2-7, with 9 bases that match TRBD1. Losses at the gene ends were 7 bases for V and 2 bases for J; bases not matched to a gene: 12. This CDR3 comprises 16 residues. The germline gives CDR1 SNHLY, CDR2 FYNNEI.

This chain connects TRBV28 to TRBJ2-1, with D hard to call. Germline CDR1 reads MDHEN; CDR2 reads SYDVKM. Trimming cost V 6 bases and J 10 bases, with 16 bases left between them. The CDR3 runs to 13 residues. Here the CDR3 reads CASSRPPSKEQFF. The CDR3 DNA reads as TGTGCCAGCAGCCGCCCCCCAAGTAAGGAGCAGTTCTTC.

The chain links TRBV5-1 to TRBJ1-1; D is perhaps TRBD1 (5 bases). Trimming removed 5 bases at V and 3 bases at J, with 14 bases between. This CDR3 has 14 amino acids. CDR1 is SGHRS and CDR2 is YFSETQ in the germline V gene. The CDR3 reads CASSGGTSDTEAFF. The CDR3, as DNA: TGCGCCAGCAGTGGAGGGACGTCGGACACTGAAGCTTTCTTT.

The rearrangement uses TRBV27 and TRBJ1-5; 8 bases are shared with TRBD1. The CDR3 sequence is 16 residues long. V gave up 6 bases and J gave up 1 base; unmatched junction bases: 8. Germline CDR1 and CDR2: MNHEY and SMNVEV (reference sequence). The DNA of the CDR3 is TGTGCCAGCAGCCGGACAGGGAAGGGGAGCAATCAGCCCCAGCATTTT. Residues: CASSRTGKGSNQPQHF.